This entry lists 11 T cell receptor beta chains sequenced from one sample in a study of T cell responses to AZD1222 COVID-19 vaccine. Using immunoSEQ multiplex PCR, the repertoire was profiled, and TCRdb retains in-frame clones only, with some absent. Found here are fewer than 200,000 clones, approximately 90% of them singletons; the top ten hold roughly 6%. The sample in question was peripheral blood, obtained on day 0 of AZD1222 vaccination. Receptors originate from an adult in good health.

The gene calls are TRBV3-1 (or the pseudogene TRBV3-2) and TRBJ2-3, with D possibly being TRBD1 or TRBD2 (5 bases each). The germline V and J ends were trimmed by 2 bases and 6 bases, with 9 bases remaining between them. This CDR3 comprises 13 residues. Germline CDR1 LGHDT, CDR2 YNNKEL (reference sequence). This CDR3 is CASSQQGPDTQYF. CDR3 coding DNA: TGTGCCAGCAGCCAACAGGGACCGGATACGCAGTATTTT.

The CDR3 region has the DNA TGTGCCAGCAGCCTCGTCGCAGGAGCCAGGGAGCAGTACTTC. Protein product: CASSLVAGAREQYF. The V and J genes are TRBV7-8 and TRBJ2-7; D gene unclear. Germline V CDR1 and CDR2: SGHVS, FQNEAQ. The CDR3 contains 14 residues. V dropped 5 bases and J dropped 7 bases, with 18 bases sitting between them.

This clone appeared a few times. The rearrangement links TRBV19 to TRBJ2-2; D is uncertain. The CDR3 is 14 amino acids. Trimming took off 6 bases at V and 0 bases at J, with 8 bases between the two ends. Germline V gene sequence: CDR1 LNHDA, CDR2 SQIVND (reference sequence). The CDR3 nucleotides read TGTGCCAGTAGACGGCAGGCGAACACCGGGGAGCTGTTTTTT. This encodes CASRRQANTGELFF.

The rearrangement joins TRBV3-1 (or the pseudogene TRBV3-2) to TRBJ1-5; 11 nucleotides match TRBD1. Germline V gene lookup returns CDR1 LGHDT and CDR2 YNNKEL (reference sequence). J lost 6 bases, V lost 0 bases, and 7 bases had no gene match. The CDR3 is made up of 17 amino acids. CDR3 amino acids: CASSQEAGQGGFQPQHF. For the CDR3, the DNA is TGTGCCAGCAGCCAAGAAGCGGGACAGGGGGGTTTTCAGCCCCAGCATTTT.

V usage is TRBV30 and J usage is TRBJ1-5, with 10 positions matching TRBD1. This CDR3 is built from 15 residues. The ends lost 1 base at V and 2 bases at J; junction bases unmatched: 2. Germline lookup yields CDR1 GTSNPN and CDR2 SVGIG (reference sequence). This CDR3 reads CAWSGGTGGNQPQHF. The CDR3 bases are TGTGCCTGGAGTGGTGGGACAGGGGGCAATCAGCCCCAGCATTTT.

The chain carries TRBV7-9 and TRBJ1-1, with D unclear. The ends were cut back, 8 bases at V and 1 base at J, with 11 bases in the middle. CDR3 length: 13 amino acids. CDR1 and CDR2 (germline): SEHNR, FQNEAQ (reference sequence). CDR3 bases: TGTGCCAGCCTTAAAGAGGCGAACACTGAAGCTTTCTTT. Its translation: CASLKEANTEAFF.

V usage is TRBV20-1 and J usage is TRBJ1-2, with D hard to call. Looked up from germline, CDR1 is DFQATT and CDR2 is SNEGSKA (reference sequence). Trimming removed 3 bases at V and 4 bases at J, with 6 bases between. The CDR3 length is 11 residues. The CDR3 reads CSASYFYGYTF. Here the CDR3 DNA reads TGCAGTGCTAGTTATTTCTATGGCTACACCTTC.

The chain joins TRBV9 to TRBJ2-2, with a weak D call TRBD1 (6 bases). Trimming took 0 bases from V and 0 from J, leaving 15 bases between them. Germline CDR1 SGDLS, CDR2 YYNGEE. CDR3 length: 18 amino acids. Here the CDR3 DNA reads TGTGCCAGCAGCGTAGACCCCCGGGACACCTCGAACACCGGGGAGCTGTTTTTT. Translated, it gives CASSVDPRDTSNTGELFF.

This clone appeared a single time. The rearrangement uses TRBV28 and TRBJ1-2, with unresolved D. CDR3 length equals 15 residues. The ends were cut back, 5 bases at V and 2 bases at J, with 15 bases in the middle. CDR1 is MDHEN and CDR2 is SYDVKM in the germline V gene. The chain's CDR3 is CASSPGDTPNYGYTF. CDR3 DNA: TGTGCCAGCAGTCCGGGAGACACACCGAACTATGGCTACACCTTC.

The chain uses TRBV5-1 and TRBJ2-7, with D hard to call. CDR3 length: 14 residues. The germline V gene encodes CDR1 SGHRS and CDR2 YFSETQ. V was pared by 7 bases and J by 6 bases, with 20 bases between. This chain's CDR3 is CASQYDLPGGEQYF. The CDR3 nucleotides read TGCGCCAGCCAATATGATTTACCTGGCGGCGAGCAGTACTTC. Full variable domain (remainder filled in from reference TRBV5-1 and TRBJ2-7): KAGVTQTPRYLIKTRGQQVTLSCSPISGHRSVSWYQQTPGQGLQFLFEYFSETQRNKGNFPGRFSGRQFSNSRSEMNVSTLELGDSALYLCASQYDLPGGEQYFGPGTRLTVT.

V usage is TRBV11-3 and J usage is TRBJ2-5; TRBD2 aligns across 8 bases. The germline V gene has CDR1 SGHNT and CDR2 YENEEA. The CDR3 extends over 15 amino acids. The V segment lost 5 bases and the J segment 1 base; nucleotides outside the gene matches: 6. CDR3 sequence reads: CASSRNGGVQETQYF. CDR3 nucleotide sequence: TGTGCCAGCAGCCGCAACGGGGGGGTCCAAGAGACCCAGTACTTC.